These 32 T cell receptor beta chains were all obtained from the same sample, sequenced in a study of blood T cell repertoires in COVID-19. Profiling relied on immunoSEQ multiplex PCR, and the TCRdb table lists in-frame clones only, not all of them. The table records 470,000 or so clones, more than 85% of them present only once. The sequenced material came from peripheral blood. The receptors stem from a woman aged 30 to 39 with acute or convalescent COVID-19.

This chain connects TRBV9 to TRBJ2-5, with 7 bases matching TRBD2. Per germline, CDR1 SGDLS and CDR2 YYNGEE. The V segment lost 0 bases and the J segment 2 bases; nucleotides outside the gene matches: 1. This CDR3 spans 14 amino acids. The CDR3, as DNA: TGTGCCAGCAGCGTAGACGGGAGGCAAGAGACCCAGTACTTC. Its translation: CASSVDGRQETQYF.

This clone appeared a single time. The gene calls are TRBV5-4 and TRBJ1-1, with D possibly matching TRBD1 (6 bases). The CDR3 has 15 residues. Looked up from germline, CDR1 is SGHNT and CDR2 is YYREEE (reference sequence). V was shortened by 4 bases and J by 0 bases, with 13 bases between the two germline ends. The CDR3 bases are TGTGCCAGCAGCCCTTTCACAGGGATGAACACTGAAGCTTTCTTT. This translates into CASSPFTGMNTEAFF.

This chain links TRBV27 with TRBJ2-7, with TRBD1 matching over 10 bases. V trimming: 4 bases; J trimming: 1 base; junction bases outside the gene matches: 10. The CDR3 sequence is 17 residues long. CDR1 and CDR2 from the germline V gene are MNHEY and SMNVEV (reference sequence). The DNA for the CDR3 is TGTGCCAGCAGTTCCCTCCCGGGACAGGGGAAATCCTACGAGCAGTACTTC. It is translated as CASSSLPGQGKSYEQYF.

The V and J genes are TRBV10-2 and TRBJ2-6, with D maybe TRBD1 (6 bases). V was clipped by 10 bases and J by 0 bases, with 25 bases between them. Per germline, CDR1 WSHSY and CDR2 SAAADI. The CDR3 runs 19 residues. CDR3 bases: TGCGCCACCTCGACTCCACCGGACAGTTCTATCTCTGGGGCCAACGTCCTGACTTTC. Translated, it gives CATSTPPDSSISGANVLTF.

Here the CDR3 reads CASSLTVAGEQYF. The DNA of the CDR3 is TGTGCCAGCTCACTAACGGTGGCGGGGGAGCAGTACTTC. The V gene is TRBV18, the J gene TRBJ2-7; possible D gene TRBD2, 6 bases. Trimming left V 4 bases short and J 7 bases short, with 14 bases between. Germline V gene data show CDR1 as KGHSH and CDR2 as LQKENI. The CDR3 totals 13 residues.

The J gene is TRBJ2-6, the V gene TRBV4-1; D ambiguous. Trimming pared 0 bases from V and 0 bases from J, leaving 12 bases between. Germline V gene data show CDR1 as MGHRA and CDR2 as YSYEKL. The length of the CDR3 is 18 residues. CDR3 loop: CASSQDTHSFSGANVLTF. DNA of the CDR3: TGCGCCAGCAGCCAAGATACGCACAGCTTCTCTGGGGCCAACGTCCTGACTTTC.

The J gene is TRBJ1-4, the V gene TRBV20-1; a weak D match, TRBD1 (6 bases). CDR3 length: 15 residues. The V end was cut by 3 bases, the J end by 8 bases, with 19 bases between. CDR1 is DFQATT, CDR2 SNEGSKA, per germline (reference sequence). The CDR3 sequence: CSASPYQDSGEKLFF. CDR3 nucleotide sequence: TGCAGTGCTAGTCCGTATCAGGACAGCGGCGAAAAACTGTTTTTT.

This sequence joins TRBV30 and TRBJ2-1, with D perhaps TRBD1 (5 bases). The ends were cut back, 5 bases at V and 6 bases at J, with 11 bases in the middle. Per germline, CDR1 GTSNPN and CDR2 SVGIG (reference sequence). CDR3 length: 12 residues. CDR3 in amino acids: CAWQTQVNEQFF. The CDR3 DNA reads TGTGCCTGGCAAACACAGGTCAATGAGCAGTTCTTC.

V gene TRBV27 combines with J gene TRBJ2-7; 7 positions agree with TRBD1. V trimming: 7 bases; J trimming: 2 bases; junction bases outside the gene matches: 5. CDR3 length: 13 residues. Germline lookup yields CDR1 MNHEY and CDR2 SMNVEV (reference sequence). The chain's CDR3 is CASKSGGTYEQYF. In DNA form, the CDR3 reads TGTGCCAGCAAGTCAGGGGGAACCTACGAGCAGTACTTC.

The CDR3 DNA is TGTGCCAGCTCACCCCGGACAGGTGAAAATGAGCAGTTCTTC. It yields the protein CASSPRTGENEQFF. V usage is TRBV18 and J usage is TRBJ2-1; TRBD1 aligns across 7 bases. Looked up from germline, CDR1 is KGHSH and CDR2 is LQKENI. This CDR3 spans 14 amino acids. V lost 3 bases, J lost 7 bases, and 6 bases stayed unmatched.

CDR3 region: CASSEGGLGGLGYTF. CDR3 nucleotides: TGTGCCAGCAGTGAAGGGGGTCTAGGGGGATTAGGCTACACCTTC. The chain employs TRBV6-1 and TRBJ1-2, with D perhaps matching TRBD1 (6 bases). The germline V and J ends were trimmed by 1 base and 8 bases, with 17 bases remaining between them. The germline gives CDR1 MNHNS, CDR2 SASEGT. The CDR3 is made up of 15 amino acids.

This clone has only a few counts. The genes are TRBV29-1 and TRBJ2-7; 9 nucleotides align to TRBD1. The V gene end was trimmed by 4 bases and the J gene end by 4 bases; junction bases not matched to a gene: 5. CDR1 and CDR2 from the germline V gene are SQVTM and ANQGSEA. This CDR3 spans 13 amino acids. The CDR3 here is CSVAGQGRYEQYF. CDR3 bases: TGCAGCGTTGCTGGACAGGGGAGGTACGAGCAGTACTTC.

The chain employs TRBV5-4 and TRBJ2-1; D not resolved. CDR3 size: 12 residues. V was clipped by 1 base and J by 10 bases, with 9 bases between them. Germline V gives CDR1 SGHNT, CDR2 YYREEE (reference sequence). CDR3 loop: CASSLYSQEQFF. The CDR3, as DNA: TGTGCCAGCAGCTTGTACAGTCAAGAGCAGTTCTTC.

This rearrangement joins TRBV30 to TRBJ1-2; 7 bases fit TRBD1. Unmatched junction bases numbered 14, after V lost 2 bases and J lost 8 bases. This CDR3 contains 15 residues. Germline V lookup: CDR1 GTSNPN, CDR2 SVGIG (reference sequence). DNA for the CDR3: TGTGCCTGGAGTAACACAGGGGAGAGGGGTCAGGGCTACACCTTC. The encoded protein is CAWSNTGERGQGYTF. Supplemented by reference TRBV30 and TRBJ1-2, the full variable domain reads SQTIHQWPATLVQPVGSPLSLECTVEGTSNPNLYWYRQAAGRGLQLLFYSVGIGQISSEVPQNLSASRPQDRQFILSSKKLLLSDSGFYLCAWSNTGERGQGYTFGSGTRLTVV.

The chain carries TRBV7-2 and TRBJ2-3; D is unresolved. The germline V gene encodes CDR1 SGHTA and CDR2 FQGNSA. V lost 1 base and J lost 0, with 8 bases in between. The CDR3 sequence is 15 residues long. The CDR3 bases are TGTGCCAGCAGCTTAGAACAGTCAAGCACAGATACGCAGTATTTT. Translated: CASSLEQSSTDTQYF.

This clone was seen more than once but under ten times. The chain employs TRBV7-3 and TRBJ2-2; D remains ambiguous. The V end was cut by 2 bases, the J end by 4 bases, with 5 bases between. There are 13 residues in the CDR3. Germline V gene sequence: CDR1 SGHTA, CDR2 FQGTGA. The CDR3: CASSLGGTGELFF. The CDR3 DNA reads TGTGCCAGCAGCTTAGGCGGCACCGGGGAGCTGTTTTTT.

This clone occurred a few times. The V gene is TRBV2, the J gene TRBJ2-2, with D possibly matching TRBD1 (6 bases). This CDR3 comprises 16 residues. The ends were cut back, 2 bases at V and 4 bases at J, with 14 bases in the middle. Germline V gives CDR1 SNHLY, CDR2 FYNNEI. The CDR3 loop reads CASSEMGAQGTGELFF. CDR3 sequence (DNA): TGTGCCAGCAGTGAAATGGGGGCCCAGGGCACCGGGGAGCTGTTTTTT.

The table lists this clone with a count of one. The chain combines TRBV30 with TRBJ2-4; possibly TRBD1 for D (6 bases). Germline CDR1 is GTSNPN and CDR2 is SVGIG (reference sequence). The CDR3 runs to 11 residues. Trimming stripped 0 bases from V and 13 bases from J, with 10 bases between. In nucleotides, the CDR3 is TGTGCCTGGAGTGTCGGACAGAAACAGTACTTC. The encoded protein is CAWSVGQKQYF. Drawing the rest from reference TRBV30 and TRBJ2-4, the complete variable domain is SQTIHQWPATLVQPVGSPLSLECTVEGTSNPNLYWYRQAAGRGLQLLFYSVGIGQISSEVPQNLSASRPQDRQFILSSKKLLLSDSGFYLCAWSVGQKQYFGAGTRLSVL.

The CDR3 loop is CASSRTGGPYSNQPQHF. DNA of the CDR3: TGTGCCAGCAGCCGGACAGGGGGCCCATATAGCAATCAGCCCCAGCATTTT. The chain recombines TRBV27 with TRBJ1-5; 11 nucleotides align to TRBD1. This CDR3 has 17 amino acids. Losses at the gene ends were 6 bases for V and 0 bases for J; bases not matched to a gene: 7. Looked up from germline, CDR1 is MNHEY and CDR2 is SMNVEV (reference sequence).

V is TRBV5-6 and J is TRBJ2-3, with 12 bases aligning to TRBD2. Germline CDR1 and CDR2: SGHDT and YYEEEE. V shed 7 bases, J shed 4 bases, and the junction held 7 bases outside the gene matches. There are 15 residues in the CDR3. CDR3 DNA: TGTGCCAGCGCCTCACTAGCGGGGGGACCAGATACGCAGTATTTT. Translating gives CASASLAGGPDTQYF.

As for this clone: At one end the junction does not follow the germline gene, possibly because of a read error. The rearrangement links TRBV19 to TRBJ2-3; 11 positions match TRBD2. The CDR3 runs to 17 residues. In germline, CDR1 is LNHDA, CDR2 SQIVND (reference sequence). The CDR3 sequence is CASSEKKTSGGTDTQYF. The CDR3 DNA reads TGTGCTAGTAGCGAAAAGAAGACTAGCGGGGGCACAGATACGCAGTATTTT.

V and J are TRBV18 and TRBJ1-2; D ambiguous. The CDR3 runs 17 residues. CDR1 and CDR2 from the germline V gene are KGHSH and LQKENI. V lost 0 bases and J 5 bases, leaving 19 bases between the germline ends. CDR3 in amino acids: CASSPPSGKADLYGYTF. CDR3 in DNA: TGTGCCAGCTCACCACCGTCAGGTAAAGCCGACCTATATGGCTACACCTTC. Full variable domain (missing parts from reference TRBV18 and TRBJ1-2): NAGVMQNPRHLVRRRGQEARLRCSPMKGHSHVYWYRQLPEEGLKFMVYLQKENIIDESGMPKERFSAEFPKEGPSILRIQQVVRGDSAAYFCASSPPSGKADLYGYTFGSGTRLTVV.

The chain is built from TRBV5-1 and TRBJ2-3, with TRBD1 as a possible D gene (6 bases). CDR1 is SGHRS, CDR2 YFSETQ, per germline. CDR3 size: 15 residues. Deletions cut 4 bases from V and 4 bases from J, with 16 bases between. The CDR3 sequence: CASSGGPAEADTQYF. The CDR3 DNA reads TGCGCCAGCAGCGGGGGCCCGGCGGAGGCAGATACGCAGTATTTT.

The chain combines TRBV28 with TRBJ2-3; the match to TRBD1 covers 9 bases. This CDR3 spans 14 amino acids. J lost 6 bases, V lost 7 bases, and 8 bases had no gene match. CDR1 is MDHEN, CDR2 SYDVKM, per germline. The CDR3 is CASKNRGRVDTQYF. The CDR3 coding sequence is TGTGCCAGCAAGAACAGGGGGCGGGTGGATACGCAGTATTTT. Full variable domain (rest looked up from reference TRBV28 and TRBJ2-3): DVKVTQSSRYLVKRTGEKVFLECVQDMDHENMFWYRQDPGLGLRLIYFSYDVKMKEKGDIPEGYSVSREKKERFSLILESASTNQTSMYLCASKNRGRVDTQYFGPGTRLTVL.

The chain combines TRBV12-5 with TRBJ1-5; TRBD1 matches at 7 bases. V gave up 6 bases and J gave up 4 bases; unmatched junction bases: 9. Germline CDR1 reads LGHNT; CDR2 reads FRNRAP. This CDR3 spans 15 amino acids. The chain's CDR3 is CASGQPGQINQPQHF. The DNA for the CDR3 is TGTGCTAGTGGGCAGCCGGGACAGATTAATCAGCCCCAGCATTTT. The whole variable domain, filled in from reference TRBV12-5 and TRBJ1-5, reads DARVTQTPRHKVTEMGQEVTMRCQPILGHNTVFWYRQTMMQGLELLAYFRNRAPLDDSGMPKDRFSAEMPDATLATLKIQPSEPRDSAVYFCASGQPGQINQPQHFGDGTRLSIL.

The chain links TRBV5-1 to TRBJ2-1, with a weak D call TRBD2 (5 bases). Trimming removed 0 bases at V and 0 bases at J, with 10 bases between. The V gene's germline CDR1 is SGHRS and CDR2 YFSETQ. This CDR3 contains 16 residues. In DNA, the CDR3 is TGCGCCAGCAGCTTGGCCGGGGTCAGCTCCTACAATGAGCAGTTCTTC. As protein: CASSLAGVSSYNEQFF.

The chain is built from TRBV6-5 and TRBJ2-5; 8 bases are shared with TRBD2. CDR1 MNHEY and CDR2 SVGAGI come from the germline V gene. This CDR3 is built from 15 residues. Trimming at V came to 6 bases and at J to 1 base, leaving 7 bases not matched to a gene. Here the CDR3 DNA reads TGTGCCAGCAGCGGAATGGGGACTAGCCAAGAGACCCAGTACTTC. This sequence encodes CASSGMGTSQETQYF.

The gene calls are TRBV6-5 and TRBJ1-5, with a tentative D call TRBD1 (6 bases). The CDR3 contains 13 residues. Germline loops: CDR1 MNHEY, CDR2 SVGAGI. Trimming took 6 bases from V and 6 from J, leaving 12 bases between them. CDR3 nucleotide sequence: TGTGCCAGCAGCTCCACAGGGATTCAGCCCCAGCATTTT. Amino acids: CASSSTGIQPQHF.

The chain combines TRBV28 with TRBJ1-1; no definite D call. CDR3 size: 20 residues. CDR1 MDHEN and CDR2 SYDVKM come from the germline V gene. The V and J ends lost 2 bases and 0 bases respectively, with 25 bases between them. CDR3 sequence: CASSLGLFRFGLFMNTEAFF. The CDR3 nucleotides read TGTGCCAGCAGTTTAGGGCTATTCAGATTCGGCCTCTTTATGAACACTGAAGCTTTCTTT.

Notes on this clone: This sample includes further DNA sequences coding for the same CDR3. The chain links TRBV6-5 to TRBJ2-7; 12 positions match TRBD2. The J segment lost 6 bases and the V segment lost 2 bases, leaving 2 bases of the junction unmatched. Germline V gene data show CDR1 as MNHEY and CDR2 as SVGAGI. The CDR3 has 14 amino acids. The CDR3 nucleotides read TGTGCCAGCAGTTACACTAGCGGGGGGTCCGAGCAGTACTTC. Translated: CASSYTSGGSEQYF.

This chain uses TRBV5-8 with TRBJ2-2; D is possibly TRBD2 (5 bases). In germline, CDR1 is SGHTS, CDR2 YDEGEE. The CDR3 has 16 amino acids. The V end lost 7 bases, the J end lost 7 bases, and 23 bases lay between the germline ends. CDR3 amino acids: CASCYPGSGAIGELFF. As DNA, the CDR3 is TGTGCCAGCTGCTATCCGGGGTCGGGTGCAATCGGGGAGCTGTTTTTT.

In its sample, this clone was seen once. V is TRBV10-2 and J is TRBJ1-1; 7 bases are a match to TRBD1. V shed 6 bases, J shed 5 bases, and the junction held 6 bases outside the gene matches. CDR3 length: 13 residues. CDR1 and CDR2 from the germline V gene are WSHSY and SAAADI. The CDR3: CASRIPGGTEAFF. For the CDR3, the DNA is TGCGCCAGCAGAATCCCAGGGGGGACTGAAGCTTTCTTT.